This TCR beta chain appears in the sequencing data of a study of T cells after yellow fever vaccination (dated by TCRdb to about 2019). Broadly, across the study: The SMART-Seq v4 Ultra Low Input RNA kit was used to prepare libraries from fractions with low cell numbers. Two healthy male donors, one aged 18 to 30 and one aged 30 to 39 years, were included in the cohort. Blood was collected at multiple timepoints before and after primary and secondary immunization, and bulk PBMC replicates and cell subsets were isolated. Bulk TCR alpha and beta repertoires were sequenced longitudinally to track T-cell clones before and after primary and booster YFV17D yellow fever vaccination.

Overall study results and their limits: A small fraction of clonotypes showed up in both the CD4 and CD8 compartments, probably as a result of convergent recombination. Most clones expanded after primary vaccination (around 96% of CD4 and roughly 91% of CD8) were re-detected after the booster, suggesting that broad memory maintenance occurred. Because abundant contaminating clonotypes from the bulk population could be contained in FACS-sorted repertoires, computational filtering was required. Only a couple of donors were included in the study, so the extent to which the findings can be generalized is limited. Compared with the primary T-cell response, the secondary T-cell response was weaker but faster, peaking on day 5 rather than day 15.

This clonotype was counted between two and nine times. What this receptor recognizes is not known. Per-base qualities were not stored, and no clone one base away is much larger. This specimen's treatment or condition label, interpreted: live attenuated yellow fever vaccine strain. At every blood-draw timepoint, two biological replicates of bulk PBMCs were collected. PBMCs were isolated from peripheral blood using a standard Ficoll-Paque protocol. TriZol was used to extract RNA from bulk PBMCs, CD4 and CD8 fractions, and dextramer-positive and dextramer-negative fractions. TCR cDNA was synthesized by 5'RACE template switching, through which a universal primer site and unique molecular identifiers were introduced. cDNA synthesis was primed from both the TCR alpha and TCR beta constant segments. Two PCR steps were used to amplify libraries, with sample barcodes and sequencing adapters being added in the second step. Sequencing of libraries was done on Illumina HiSeq 2500 (2x100 bp) or NovaSeq (2x150 bp). Per the authors' processing: Reads were demultiplexed and collapsed into UMI consensus sequences with MIGEC, and V(D)J alignment was performed with MiXCR. Using edgeR on replicate PBMC samples, clonotypes were called vaccine-responding if FDR was below 0.01 and the log2 fold change was above 5 up to day 15. Bulk clonotypes were assigned CD4 or CD8 identity according to which sequenced CD4 or CD8 repertoire held them at higher abundance. TCRdb cleaned the public reads at Q25 with fastp, built clones with MiXCR and kept in-frame beta chains. Identical CDR3 proteins give one entry, which carries the most common genes and DNA. The V and J calls follow TCRdb's processing rather than the paper's. The sample contains approximately 550,000 distinct CDR3 sequences, 15% to 20% of them found a single time. In total, the top ten clones hold about 13% of the sample.

The starting material was PBMCs, obtained 15 days after the yellow fever booster vaccination. This TCR came from a man aged 30 to 45 who received the YFV17D yellow fever vaccine.

For the CDR3, the sequence is CASSSLRGNEKLFF. The nucleotide sequence reads as follows: TGTGCCAGCAGTTCTTTAAGGGGAAATGAAAAACTGTTTTTT. Recombination connected TRBV27 to TRBJ1-4; TRBD1 is perhaps the D gene, given 5 matching bases. According to the germline V gene (reference sequence), CDR1 reads MNHEY and CDR2 reads SMNVEV. Cut back by 4 bases and 5 bases, the V and J ends lie 11 bases apart. The CDR3 has 14 amino acids, counting the end cysteine and phenylalanine. The CDR3 DNA has 42 bases and is translated from base 1.